These T cell receptor beta chains were read from a single sample in a study of shared clonotypes between healthy human individuals. Generated by immunoSEQ multiplex PCR, the TCRdb table keeps only in-frame clones and is missing some. This repertoire shows around 990,000 clones, roughly 80% found once; its top ten account for approximately 0.95%. The sample comprised memory CD4+ T cells from PBMCs. All receptors come from a man between 18 and 35 years old in good health. Some clones in this sample may be carry-over from other donors' samples. CDR3s include the opening cysteine and the closing phenylalanine or tryptophan. A D gene is named only where the DNA matches it firmly. The listing skips clone size in some rows; elsewhere it reads once, few, many or a size class.

D: TRBD2
size: .
J: TRBJ2-7
V: TRBV18
DNA: TGTGCCAGCTCACCGAGGACTAGCGGAGAATACGAGCAGTACTTC
CDR3: CASSPRTSGEYEQYF

D: TRBD2
size: .
J: TRBJ2-1
V: TRBV11-2
DNA: TGTGCCAGCAGCCTCGGGACTAGCGGCTACAATGAGCAGTTCTTC
CDR3: CASSLGTSGYNEQFF

D: .
size: .
J: TRBJ1-1
V: TRBV2
DNA: TGTGCCAGCCACGTGGGAGGCATGAACACTGAAGCTTTCTTT
CDR3: CASHVGGMNTEAFF

D: .
size: few
J: TRBJ2-7
V: TRBV27
DNA: TGTGCCAGCAGTTTATATCAGGGTTCCTACGAGCAGTACTTC
CDR3: CASSLYQGSYEQYF

D: .
size: .
J: TRBJ2-5
V: TRBV9
DNA: TGTGCCAGCAGCGTAGGGCTAGGAGAAGAGACCCAGTACTTC
CDR3: CASSVGLGEETQYF

D: TRBD1
size: .
J: TRBJ1-4
V: TRBV5-8
DNA: TGTGCCAGCAGCATATCAGGGGGCGATGAAAAACTGTTTTTT
CDR3: CASSISGGDEKLFF

D: .
size: few
J: TRBJ2-1
V: TRBV19
DNA: TGTGCCAGTAGCACCATCGGCGAGTGGCTCAATGAGCAGTTCTTC
CDR3: CASSTIGEWLNEQFF

D: .
size: .
J: TRBJ2-3
V: TRBV4-3
DNA: TGCGCCAGCAGCGGTAGGACCCCATCCCCAGATACGCAGTATTTT
CDR3: CASSGRTPSPDTQYF

D: .
size: .
J: TRBJ1-2
V: TRBV29-1
DNA: TGCAGCGCAAGTGACAGGAAGGGTGGCTACACCTTC
CDR3: CSASDRKGGYTF

D: .
size: .
J: TRBJ1-1
V: TRBV27
DNA: TGTGCCAGCAGTTTAGTTAGGGGGGGCACTGAAGCTTTCTTT
CDR3: CASSLVRGGTEAFF

D: .
size: .
J: TRBJ2-1
V: TRBV9
DNA: TGTGCCAGCAGCGTAGGGGGGAACGCCTACAATGAGCAGTTCTTC
CDR3: CASSVGGNAYNEQFF

D: .
size: .
J: TRBJ2-1
V: TRBV5-1
DNA: TGCGCCAGCAGCTTGCGGGCGCTTGGGGACGGGAGCTCCTACAATGAGCAGTTCTTC
CDR3: CASSLRALGDGSSYNEQFF

D: .
size: .
J: TRBJ1-4
V: TRBV4-1
DNA: TGCGCCAGCAGCCAAGTGAGGCTAATCAGCGAAAAACTGTTTTTT
CDR3: CASSQVRLISEKLFF

D: TRBD2
size: .
J: TRBJ2-5
V: TRBV29-1
DNA: TGCAGCGTTGAAAGGCTAGCGGTGATACAAGAGACCCAGTACTTC
CDR3: CSVERLAVIQETQYF

D: .
size: .
J: TRBJ1-1
V: TRBV11-2
DNA: TGTGCCAGCAGCTTAGTCGTTGTCACTGAAGCTTTCTTT
CDR3: CASSLVVVTEAFF

D: .
size: .
J: TRBJ2-7
V: TRBV4-3
DNA: TGCGCCAGCAGCCAAGATCCCGGGCCAGGTTGGGTGGGGCAGTACTTC
CDR3: CASSQDPGPGWVGQYF

D: .
size: .
J: TRBJ2-7
V: TRBV6-1
DNA: TGTGCCAGCAGTGAAGCGCAACCGACCTGGGCGGGACAGAGCTCCTACGAGCAGTACTTC
CDR3: CASSEAQPTWAGQSSYEQYF

D: .
size: .
J: TRBJ2-5
V: TRBV4-3
DNA: TGCGCCAGCAGCCAAGATTTCAGAAGTCCCCAGTACTTC
CDR3: CASSQDFRSPQYF